This paragraph covers one T cell receptor (beta chain) sequence. This clone is a singleton in its sample. Its antigen is unknown. One base away there is no much larger clone; base qualities are not given. These data originate in a study of T cell responses to AZD1222 COVID-19 vaccine (dated by TCRdb to about 2021). Turning to the overall study: TCR sequencing was performed for over 230 trial participants, of whom around 200 were given two doses of AZD1222 and approximately 25 were given two doses of MenACWY control vaccine. Trial participants were enrolled into age subgroups of 18-55, 56-69 and 70-plus years, which contained about 150, 27 and 61 TCR-sequenced participants, respectively.

The cysteine opens and the phenylalanine closes a CDR3 of 14 amino acids. This entry keeps only the CDR3 DNA: 42 bases, framed from base 1. V is pruned by 6 bases and J by 4 bases, leaving 5 bases of the junction without a gene match. CDR1 MNHEY and CDR2 SVGAGI were looked up in the germline V gene. In the paper's terms, the time point label means: about 28 days (+/-7) after the second vaccine dose. Because spike-specific TCR depth and breadth did not differ between the two schedules, AZD1222 recipients who got a second dose at roughly 4 weeks were pooled with those who got a second dose at roughly 12 weeks. Samples from vaccinated people were obtained from the UK trials COV001 and COV002, which included a single-blind randomized controlled phase 2/3 trial of AZD1222 (ChAdOx1 nCoV-19) in healthy adults. For TCRbeta chain sequencing, PBMC samples from trial participants were taken at day 0 and at day 28 after the second dose.

The CDR3 regions of human TCRbeta chains were subjected to immunosequencing. Turning to the authors' computational methods: TCRs in the repertoires were compared against a reference library of SARS-CoV-2-specific TCRs that had been generated with the MIRA antigen-specificity platform. Breadth meant the fraction of unique TCRs that were SARS-CoV-2-associated, whereas depth meant the fraction of total T cells that were SARS-CoV-2-associated. Each spike-specific TCR was assigned to its reactive spike region and to a CD4 or CD8 class using the MIRA data. Log10-transformed breadth and depth values were compared by one-way ANOVA with Sidak's multiple comparisons tests. TCRdb stores this immuneACCESS table with in-frame sequences only. Part of the clones is absent; in the studies checked, under half of the shortfall reflects unresolved V genes, and no reason is known for the rest. V and J calls and clone size are those listed in that table; D and trimming were worked out from the DNA. In this sample the table shows tens of thousands of clones, 70% to 90% of which occur a single time. The ten biggest clones cover 1.3% of the sample.

The investigation overall reported the following: Reportedly, close to half of the unique spike-specific TCRs recognized epitopes lying outside the regions that are mutated in the B.1.351 and B.1.1.7 variants. Vaccine-associated CD4 TCRs spanned the whole spike protein, with dominant responses in regions 160-218 and 743-854. A significant rise in spike-specific TCR breadth and depth was observed after two AZD1222 doses relative to day 0 and relative to MenACWY recipients. Only a handful of AZD1222 recipients were SARS-CoV-2 seropositive at baseline, limiting conclusions about previously exposed vaccinees. The 56-69-year group was small, and its depth increase did not reach significance, likely because of low power. No day 14 peak-response samples were available, so repertoires were characterized only after the peak T cell response. Most participants were white British and females outnumbered males, and the authors suggested that clonal diversity may have been underestimated.

This chain joins TRBV6-5 to TRBJ2-2; 7 junctional bases match TRBD2. The starting material was peripheral blood, obtained 28 days after the second AZD1222 dose. The source is an adult who received the AZD1222 COVID-19 vaccine. The nucleotide sequence reads TGTGCCAGCAGCCGGGACTACCTCACCGGGGAGCTGTTTTTT. Its translation reads: CASSRDYLTGELFF.